This T cell receptor (beta chain) was recorded in a study of Graves' ophthalmopathy and Graves' hyperthyroidism. Study at large: The authors collected peripheral blood at initial diagnosis, before any treatment.

Researchers took RNA transcripts and amplified TCR beta CDR3 regions from them. Second-round multiplex PCR came after a first-round RT-PCR that employed HTBI primers. TCRdb analysed the multiplex PCR reads with MiXCR anew, one entry per CDR3 protein. Of hundreds of thousands of distinct CDR3 sequences listed, under 25% were seen once; the top ten hold roughly 3%. There are many counts of this clonotype. Its target is not known. CDR3 length: 14 amino acids. V gave up 2 bases and J gave up 2 bases, with 12 bases separating them. CDR1 is SQVTM and CDR2 is ANQGSEA in the germline V gene. Study-wide findings and caveats: Among expanded thyroid clonotypes above 0.001 frequency, most also occurred in blood.

This receptor was obtained from a woman aged 18-35 years with stable Graves' hyperthyroidism. This chain connects TRBV29-1 to TRBJ1-1, with a possible D match to TRBD1 (6 bases). Sequences were obtained from peripheral blood. CDR3 protein: CSVEPVGANTEAFF. CDR3 nucleotides: TGCAGCGTTGAACCCGTGGGGGCAAACACTGAAGCTTTCTTT. Based on the CDR3 plus reference TRBV29-1 and TRBJ1-1, the full variable domain is SAVISQKPSRDICQRGTSLTIQCQVDSQVTMMFWYRQQPGQSLTLIATANQGSEATYESGFVIDKFPISRPNLTFSTLTVSNMSPEDSSIYLCSVEPVGANTEAFFGQGTRLTVV.